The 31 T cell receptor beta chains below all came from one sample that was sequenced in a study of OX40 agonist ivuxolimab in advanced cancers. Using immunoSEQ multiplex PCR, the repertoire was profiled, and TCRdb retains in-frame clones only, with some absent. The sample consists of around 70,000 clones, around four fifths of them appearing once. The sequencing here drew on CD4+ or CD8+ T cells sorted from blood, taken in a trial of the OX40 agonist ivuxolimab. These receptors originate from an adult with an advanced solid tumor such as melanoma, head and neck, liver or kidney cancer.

The DNA for the CDR3 is TGTGCCAGCAGCGAGAACGAAGGGTGGGGTGAAAAACTGTTTTTT. Protein: CASSENEGWGEKLFF. The genes are TRBV7-2 and TRBJ1-4; D gene uncertain. CDR1 and CDR2 from the germline V gene are SGHTA and FQGNSA. The CDR3 is 15 residues long. Trimming cost V 5 bases and J 7 bases, with 17 bases left between them.

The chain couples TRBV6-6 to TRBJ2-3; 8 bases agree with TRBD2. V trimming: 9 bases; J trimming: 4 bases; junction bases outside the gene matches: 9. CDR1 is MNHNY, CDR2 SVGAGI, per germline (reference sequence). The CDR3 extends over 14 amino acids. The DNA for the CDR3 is TGTGCCAGTACAGGGACTAGGTCGTCAGATACGCAGTATTTT. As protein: CASTGTRSSDTQYF.

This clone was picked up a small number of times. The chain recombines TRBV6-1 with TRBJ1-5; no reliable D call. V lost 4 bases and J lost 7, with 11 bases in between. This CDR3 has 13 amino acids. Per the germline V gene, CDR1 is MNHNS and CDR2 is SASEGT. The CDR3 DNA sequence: TGTGCCAGCAGTGGGTCTGGGAACCAGCCCCAGCATTTT. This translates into CASSGSGNQPQHF.

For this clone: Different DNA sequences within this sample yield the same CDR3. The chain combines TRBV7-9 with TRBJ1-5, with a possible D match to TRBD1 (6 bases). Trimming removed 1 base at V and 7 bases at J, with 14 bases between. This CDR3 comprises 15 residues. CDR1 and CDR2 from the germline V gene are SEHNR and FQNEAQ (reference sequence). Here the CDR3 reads CASSLGGGRGQPQHF. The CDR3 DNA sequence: TGTGCCAGCAGCTTAGGGGGGGGGAGGGGGCAGCCCCAGCATTTT.

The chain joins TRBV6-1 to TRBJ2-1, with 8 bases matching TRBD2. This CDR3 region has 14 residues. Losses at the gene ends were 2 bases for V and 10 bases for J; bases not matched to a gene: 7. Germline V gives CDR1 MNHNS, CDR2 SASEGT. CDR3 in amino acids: CASSEWREVREQFF. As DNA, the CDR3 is TGTGCCAGCAGTGAATGGCGGGAGGTACGAGAGCAGTTCTTC.

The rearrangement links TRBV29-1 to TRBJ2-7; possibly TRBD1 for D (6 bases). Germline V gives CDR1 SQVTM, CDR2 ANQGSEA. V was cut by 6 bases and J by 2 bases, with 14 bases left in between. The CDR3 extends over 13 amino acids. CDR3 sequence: CSVRTVTAYEQYF. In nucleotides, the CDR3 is TGCAGCGTGAGGACAGTGACTGCCTACGAGCAGTACTTC.

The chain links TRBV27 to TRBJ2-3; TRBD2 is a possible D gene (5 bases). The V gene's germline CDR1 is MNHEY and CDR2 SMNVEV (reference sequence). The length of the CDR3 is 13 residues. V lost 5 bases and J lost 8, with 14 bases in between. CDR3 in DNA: TGTGCCAGCAGTCCGTACAGTGGAGGTACGCAGTATTTT. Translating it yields CASSPYSGGTQYF.

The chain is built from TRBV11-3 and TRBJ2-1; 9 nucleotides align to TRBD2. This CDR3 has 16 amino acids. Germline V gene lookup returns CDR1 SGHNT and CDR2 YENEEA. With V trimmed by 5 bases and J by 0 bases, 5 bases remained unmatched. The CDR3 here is CASSPTSGGSYNEQFF. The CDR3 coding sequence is TGTGCCAGCAGCCCGACTAGCGGAGGCTCCTACAATGAGCAGTTCTTC.

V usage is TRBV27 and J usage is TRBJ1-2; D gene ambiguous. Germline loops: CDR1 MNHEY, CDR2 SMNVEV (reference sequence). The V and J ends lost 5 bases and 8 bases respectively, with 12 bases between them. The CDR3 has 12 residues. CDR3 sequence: CASSKPPGGYTF. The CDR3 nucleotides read TGTGCCAGCAGTAAACCCCCTGGGGGCTACACCTTC.

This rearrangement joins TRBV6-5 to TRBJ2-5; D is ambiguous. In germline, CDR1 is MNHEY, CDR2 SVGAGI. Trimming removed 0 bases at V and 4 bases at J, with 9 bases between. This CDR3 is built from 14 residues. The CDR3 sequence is CASSYSRLGETQYF. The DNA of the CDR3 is TGTGCCAGCAGTTACTCTAGGTTGGGAGAGACCCAGTACTTC.

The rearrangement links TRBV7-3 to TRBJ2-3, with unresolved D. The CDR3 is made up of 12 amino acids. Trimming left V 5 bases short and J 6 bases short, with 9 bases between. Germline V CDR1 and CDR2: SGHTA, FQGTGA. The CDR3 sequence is CASSPRSDTQYF. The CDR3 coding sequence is TGTGCCAGCAGCCCCAGAAGCGATACGCAGTATTTT.

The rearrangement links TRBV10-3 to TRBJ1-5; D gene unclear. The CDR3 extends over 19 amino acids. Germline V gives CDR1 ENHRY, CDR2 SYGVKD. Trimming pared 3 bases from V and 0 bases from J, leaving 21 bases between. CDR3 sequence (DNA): TGTGCCATCAGTGATCGGCAAACGGGTTCCGGGGATAGCAATCAGCCCCAGCATTTT. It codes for CAISDRQTGSGDSNQPQHF.

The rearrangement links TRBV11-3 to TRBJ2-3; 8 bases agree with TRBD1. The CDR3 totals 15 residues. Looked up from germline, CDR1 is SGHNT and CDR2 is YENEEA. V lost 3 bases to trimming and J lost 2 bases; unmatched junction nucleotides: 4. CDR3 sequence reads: CASSLGTGATDTQYF. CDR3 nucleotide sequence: TGTGCCAGCAGCTTGGGGACAGGTGCCACAGATACGCAGTATTTT.

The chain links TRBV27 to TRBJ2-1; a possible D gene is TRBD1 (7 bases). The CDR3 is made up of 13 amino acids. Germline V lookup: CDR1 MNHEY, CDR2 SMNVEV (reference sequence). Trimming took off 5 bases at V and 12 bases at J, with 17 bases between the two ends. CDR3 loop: CASSLRDSAMQFF. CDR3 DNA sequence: TGTGCCAGCAGTCTGCGGGACAGCGCCATGCAGTTCTTC.

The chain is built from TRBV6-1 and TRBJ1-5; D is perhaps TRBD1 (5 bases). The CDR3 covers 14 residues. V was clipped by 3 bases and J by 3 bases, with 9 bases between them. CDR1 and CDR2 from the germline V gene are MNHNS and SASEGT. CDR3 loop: CASSDSGANQPQHF. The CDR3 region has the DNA TGTGCCAGCAGTGATTCCGGGGCCAATCAGCCCCAGCATTTT.

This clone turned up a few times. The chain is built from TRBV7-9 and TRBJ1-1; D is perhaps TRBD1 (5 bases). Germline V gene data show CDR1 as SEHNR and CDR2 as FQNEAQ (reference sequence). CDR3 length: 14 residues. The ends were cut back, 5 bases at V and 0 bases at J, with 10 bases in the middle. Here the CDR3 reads CASSPTGMNTEAFF. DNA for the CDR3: TGTGCCAGCAGCCCCACAGGAATGAACACTGAAGCTTTCTTT.

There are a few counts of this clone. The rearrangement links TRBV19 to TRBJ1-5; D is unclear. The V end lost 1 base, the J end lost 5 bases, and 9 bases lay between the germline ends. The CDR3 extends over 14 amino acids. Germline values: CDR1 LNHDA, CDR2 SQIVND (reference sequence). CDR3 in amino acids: CASSIGGRYQPQHF. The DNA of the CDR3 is TGTGCCAGTAGTATAGGTGGGCGGTATCAGCCCCAGCATTTT.

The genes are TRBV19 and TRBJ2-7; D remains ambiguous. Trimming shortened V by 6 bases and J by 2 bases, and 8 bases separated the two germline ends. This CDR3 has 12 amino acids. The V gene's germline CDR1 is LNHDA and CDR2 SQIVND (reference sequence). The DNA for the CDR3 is TGTGCCAGTAGGGGTGGGGCCTACGAGCAGTACTTC. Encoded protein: CASRGGAYEQYF. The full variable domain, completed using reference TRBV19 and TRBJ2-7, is DGGITQSPKYLFRKEGQNVTLSCEQNLNHDAMYWYRQDPGQGLRLIYYSQIVNDFQKGDIAEGYSVSREKKESFPLTVTSAQKNPTAFYLCASRGGAYEQYFGPGTRLTVT.

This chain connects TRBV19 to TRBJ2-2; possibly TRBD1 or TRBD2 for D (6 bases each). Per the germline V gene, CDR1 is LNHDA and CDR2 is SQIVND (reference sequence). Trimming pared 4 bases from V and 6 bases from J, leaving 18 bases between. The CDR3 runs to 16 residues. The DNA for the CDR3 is TGTGCCAGTAGTACGGGGGCTGGTAGCCGGGCCGGGGAGCTGTTTTTT. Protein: CASSTGAGSRAGELFF.

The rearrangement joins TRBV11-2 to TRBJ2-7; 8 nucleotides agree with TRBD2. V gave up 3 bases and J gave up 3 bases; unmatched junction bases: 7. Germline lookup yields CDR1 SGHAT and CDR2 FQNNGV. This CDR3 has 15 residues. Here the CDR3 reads CASSLGSGEFYEQYF. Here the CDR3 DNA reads TGTGCCAGCAGCTTGGGTAGCGGGGAATTCTACGAGCAGTACTTC.

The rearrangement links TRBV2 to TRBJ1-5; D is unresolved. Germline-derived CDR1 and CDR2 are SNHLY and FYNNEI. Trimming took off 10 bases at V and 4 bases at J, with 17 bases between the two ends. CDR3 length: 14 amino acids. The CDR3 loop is CATRGRAPNQPQHF. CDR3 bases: TGTGCCACCAGAGGGAGGGCGCCTAATCAGCCCCAGCATTTT.

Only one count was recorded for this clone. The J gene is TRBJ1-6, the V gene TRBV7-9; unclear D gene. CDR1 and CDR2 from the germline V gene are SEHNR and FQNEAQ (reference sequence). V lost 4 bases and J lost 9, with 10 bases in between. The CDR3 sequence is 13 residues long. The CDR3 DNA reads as TGTGCCAGCAGCTATAGCGGTACTTCACCCCTCCACTTT. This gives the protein CASSYSGTSPLHF.

The CDR3: CASSLRRGVTGELFF. The CDR3 coding sequence is TGTGCCAGCAGCTTACGGCGGGGGGTCACCGGGGAGCTGTTTTTT. The chain joins TRBV7-9 to TRBJ2-2; 8 positions match TRBD2. Per germline, CDR1 SEHNR and CDR2 FQNEAQ (reference sequence). V shed 2 bases, J shed 4 bases, and the junction held 3 bases outside the gene matches. The CDR3 covers 15 residues.

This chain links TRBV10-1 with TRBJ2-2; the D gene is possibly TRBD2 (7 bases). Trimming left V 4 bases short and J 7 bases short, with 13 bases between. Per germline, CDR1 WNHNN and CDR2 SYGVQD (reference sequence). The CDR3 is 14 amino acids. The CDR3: CASSVRGAGGELFF. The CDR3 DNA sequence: TGCGCCAGCAGTGTTCGGGGGGCCGGCGGGGAGCTGTTTTTT.

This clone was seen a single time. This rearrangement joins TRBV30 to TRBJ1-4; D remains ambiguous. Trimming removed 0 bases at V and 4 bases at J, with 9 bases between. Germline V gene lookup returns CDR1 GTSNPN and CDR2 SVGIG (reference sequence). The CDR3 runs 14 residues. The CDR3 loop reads CAWSVGQLNEKLFF. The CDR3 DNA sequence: TGTGCCTGGAGTGTAGGGCAGCTTAATGAAAAACTGTTTTTT. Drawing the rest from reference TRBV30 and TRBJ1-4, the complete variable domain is SQTIHQWPATLVQPVGSPLSLECTVEGTSNPNLYWYRQAAGRGLQLLFYSVGIGQISSEVPQNLSASRPQDRQFILSSKKLLLSDSGFYLCAWSVGQLNEKLFFGSGTQLSVL.

Here the CDR3 DNA reads TGTGCCAGCAGCCCCCGAGTCTGGGGTACTGAAGCTTTCTTT. Amino acid sequence: CASSPRVWGTEAFF. J is TRBJ1-1 and V is TRBV5-8; D is uncertain. Germline CDR1 reads SGHTS; CDR2 reads YDEGEE. This CDR3 contains 14 residues. V was shortened by 4 bases and J by 5 bases, with 15 bases between the two germline ends.

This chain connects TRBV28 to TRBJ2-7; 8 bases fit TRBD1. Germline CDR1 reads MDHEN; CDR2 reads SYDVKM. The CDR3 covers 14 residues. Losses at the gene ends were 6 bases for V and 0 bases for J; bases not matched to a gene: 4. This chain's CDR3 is CASRRTGGSYEQYF. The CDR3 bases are TGTGCCAGCAGGAGAACAGGGGGCTCCTACGAGCAGTACTTC.

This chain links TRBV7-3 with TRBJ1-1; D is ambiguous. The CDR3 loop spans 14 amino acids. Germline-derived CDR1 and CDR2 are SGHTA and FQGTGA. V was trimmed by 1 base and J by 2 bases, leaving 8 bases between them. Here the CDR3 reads CASSLIPENTEAFF. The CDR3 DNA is TGTGCCAGCAGCTTAATCCCAGAAAACACTGAAGCTTTCTTT. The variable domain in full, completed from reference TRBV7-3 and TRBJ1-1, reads GAGVSQTPSNKVTEKGKYVELRCDPISGHTALYWYRQSLGQGPEFLIYFQGTGAADDSGLPNDRFFAVRPEGSVSTLKIQRTERGDSAVYLCASSLIPENTEAFFGQGTRLTVV.

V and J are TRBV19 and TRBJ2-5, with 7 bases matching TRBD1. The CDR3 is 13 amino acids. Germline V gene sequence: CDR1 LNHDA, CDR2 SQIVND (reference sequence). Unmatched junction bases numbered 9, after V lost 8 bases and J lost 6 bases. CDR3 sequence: CASGDRVGKTQYF. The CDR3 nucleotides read TGTGCCAGTGGAGACAGGGTCGGGAAGACCCAGTACTTC.

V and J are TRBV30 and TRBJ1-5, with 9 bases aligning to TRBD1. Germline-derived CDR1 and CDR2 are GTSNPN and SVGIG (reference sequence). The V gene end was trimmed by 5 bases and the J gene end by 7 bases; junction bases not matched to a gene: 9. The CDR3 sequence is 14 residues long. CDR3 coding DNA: TGTGCCTGGGAGGGACAGGGAGAGAACCAGCCCCAGCATTTT. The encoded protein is CAWEGQGENQPQHF. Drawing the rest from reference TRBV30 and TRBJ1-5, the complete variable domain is SQTIHQWPATLVQPVGSPLSLECTVEGTSNPNLYWYRQAAGRGLQLLFYSVGIGQISSEVPQNLSASRPQDRQFILSSKKLLLSDSGFYLCAWEGQGENQPQHFGDGTRLSIL.

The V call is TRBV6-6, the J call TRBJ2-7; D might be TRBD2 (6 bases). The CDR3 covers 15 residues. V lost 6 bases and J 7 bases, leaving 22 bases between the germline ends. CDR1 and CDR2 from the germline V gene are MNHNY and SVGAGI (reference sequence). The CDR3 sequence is CASSRGLPTRPEQYF. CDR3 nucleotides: TGTGCCAGCAGCCGGGGACTCCCCACAAGGCCTGAGCAGTACTTC.